Here is one T cell receptor beta chain with its context. Its antigen is undetermined. The V gene's germline CDR1 is MDHEN and CDR2 SYDVKM. Trimming took 5 bases from V and 6 from J; bases not matched to a gene: 10. The CDR3 is 16 residues long. These data originate in a study of shared clonotypes between healthy human individuals. A CD45RA+ naive subset and a CD45RA-negative memory subset were split from CD4+ cells. Study findings and constraints: Among donors, clonotype sharing was expected to be affected by sequencing depth. Rarefaction showed that sequencing of sorted subsets was incomplete (despite large depth). Generation of non-shared clonotypes was less probable than generation of clonotypes shared by all four donors.

Repertoires were generated with immunoSEQ multiplex PCR, while TCRdb's copy carries only in-frame clones and drops some. The data show 2 million to 3 million clones, with approximately 94% seen just once and approximately 0.35% held by the top ten. Sequencing was carried out using naive CD4+ T cells from PBMCs. Regarding subset: CD45RA+ positively selected. The genes are TRBV28 and TRBJ2-2; 9 bases map to TRBD2. This receptor was identified in a man aged 18 to 29 in good health. Some clones in this sample may be carry-over from other donors' samples. The CDR3 loop is CASSPWGGRAPGELFF. CDR3 DNA: TGTGCCAGCAGTCCCTGGGGCGGGAGGGCCCCCGGGGAGCTGTTTTTT.